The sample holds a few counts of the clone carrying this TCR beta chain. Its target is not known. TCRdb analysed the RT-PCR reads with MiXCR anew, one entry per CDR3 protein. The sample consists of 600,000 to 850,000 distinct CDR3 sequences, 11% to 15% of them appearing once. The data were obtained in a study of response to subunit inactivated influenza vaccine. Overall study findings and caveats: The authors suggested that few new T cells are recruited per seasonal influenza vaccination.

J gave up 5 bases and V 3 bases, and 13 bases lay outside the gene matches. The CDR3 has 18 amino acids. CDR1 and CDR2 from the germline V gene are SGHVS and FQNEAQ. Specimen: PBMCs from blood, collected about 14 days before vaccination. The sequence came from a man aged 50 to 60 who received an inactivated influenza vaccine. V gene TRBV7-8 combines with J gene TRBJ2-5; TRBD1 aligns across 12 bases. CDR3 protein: CASSFVGTGGGLAETQYF. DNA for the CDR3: TGTGCCAGCAGCTTTGTCGGGACAGGGGGCGGCTTAGCGGAGACCCAGTACTTC. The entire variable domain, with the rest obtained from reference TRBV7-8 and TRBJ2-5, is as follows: GAGVSQSPRYKVAKRGQDVALRCDPISGHVSLFWYQQALGQGPEFLTYFQNEAQLDKSGLPSDRFFAERPEGSVSTLKIQRTQQEDSAVYLCASSFVGTGGGLAETQYFGPGTRLLVL.